One and the same sample provided the 26 T cell receptor beta chains below, sequenced in a study of post-analysis software for immune sequencing data (dated by TCRdb to about 2015). Results and caveats for the whole study, not just this receptor: Patients showed significantly higher frequencies than controls for a handful of TRBV segments, among them TRBV5-6, TRBV5-1 and TRBV20-1.

The antigens these receptors bind are not known. The library was generated by PCR. The reads were generated on an Illumina HiSeq 2500. To reduce PCR and sequencing biases, unique molecular identifiers were incorporated into the TCR beta cDNA libraries. TCRdb reworked the public reads: Q25 trimming with fastp, MiXCR clone assembly, productive beta chains retained. Rows with one shared CDR3 protein collapse into an entry with the most common genes and DNA. This sample gives hundreds of thousands of distinct CDR3 sequences in total; approximately 59% of them show up just once. The ten most abundant clones make up about 11% of the sample. The specimen sequenced was blood. All receptors come from a girl aged 2-10 years with multiple sclerosis.

The chain combines TRBV2 with TRBJ1-5; 9 positions match TRBD1. This CDR3 has 15 amino acids. With 8 bases clipped from V and 8 bases from J, the junction kept 13 bases outside the gene matches. Germline CDR1 is SNHLY and CDR2 is FYNNEI. The CDR3 DNA follows: TGTGCCAGCCGTACGGACAGGGGCAAGACGGAGCCCCAGCATTTT. Protein sequence: CASRTDRGKTEPQHF.

This clonotype was detected only a few times. The chain has TRBV29-1 and TRBJ1-1; tentative D call: TRBD1 (5 bases). V lost 7 bases, J lost 0 bases, and 15 bases lay in between. CDR3 length: 14 amino acids. Germline values: CDR1 SQVTM, CDR2 ANQGSEA. In DNA, the CDR3 is TGCAGCGCATGGTCGTACAGGATGAACACTGAAGCTTTCTTT. It encodes CSAWSYRMNTEAFF.

V is TRBV7-9 and J is TRBJ2-1, with D possibly being TRBD1 (6 bases). V lost 3 bases and J lost 0, with 12 bases in between. The germline V gene has CDR1 SEHNR and CDR2 FQNEAQ (reference sequence). The CDR3 consists of 16 residues. The CDR3 DNA reads TGTGCCAGCAGCTTCCCCTGGGGGCGCTCCTACAATGAGCAGTTCTTC. Its translation: CASSFPWGRSYNEQFF.

J is TRBJ1-4 and V is TRBV11-2; D remains unclear. Germline values: CDR1 SGHAT, CDR2 FQNNGV. Deletions cut 5 bases from V and 3 bases from J, with 13 bases between. CDR3 length: 15 amino acids. The CDR3 here is CASSPTAAPNEKLFF. CDR3 sequence (DNA): TGTGCCAGCAGCCCTACAGCGGCTCCTAATGAAAAACTGTTTTTT.

This clonotype was found a few times. J is TRBJ2-1 and V is TRBV5-1; TRBD2 agrees at 12 bases. J gave up 9 bases and V 2 bases, and 9 bases lay outside the gene matches. Germline V gene lookup returns CDR1 SGHRS and CDR2 YFSETQ. The CDR3 sequence is 16 residues long. The CDR3 region has the DNA TGCGCCAGCAGCTTACCCGGACTAGCGGGATTGGGTGAGCAGTTCTTC. Its protein product is CASSLPGLAGLGEQFF. Together with reference TRBV5-1 and TRBJ2-1, the CDR3 gives the full variable domain: KAGVTQTPRYLIKTRGQQVTLSCSPISGHRSVSWYQQTPGQGLQFLFEYFSETQRNKGNFPGRFSGRQFSNSRSEMNVSTLELGDSALYLCASSLPGLAGLGEQFFGPGTRLTVL.

This clonotype was observed a few times. V and J are TRBV7-2 and TRBJ2-5, with D possibly TRBD1 on 6 matching bases. Germline V CDR1 and CDR2: SGHTA, FQGNSA. Deletions cut 5 bases from V and 5 bases from J, with 15 bases between. The CDR3 covers 14 residues. CDR3 region: CASSRGTGYETQYF. The DNA for the CDR3 is TGTGCCAGCAGCCGCGGTACAGGGTACGAGACCCAGTACTTC.

This chain uses TRBV12-3 or TRBV12-4 with TRBJ2-7; TRBD1 matches 7 bases. There are 15 residues in the CDR3. V lost 5 bases, J lost 3 bases, and 10 bases stayed unmatched. The CDR3 DNA follows: TGTGCCAGCAGTCTATCTCTGGGACAGAACTACGAGCAGTACTTC. This codes for CASSLSLGQNYEQYF.

This clonotype was found a few times. The CDR3, as DNA: TGCGCCAGCAGCCAAGATAGAGGGGGATCCTACAATGAGCAGTTCTTC. Translating gives CASSQDRGGSYNEQFF. The V call is TRBV4-3, the J call TRBJ2-1, with TRBD1 as a possible D gene (6 bases). The V gene lost 0 bases and the J gene lost 1 base, with 10 bases spanning the gap. The CDR3 contains 16 residues. Germline V gives CDR1 LGHNA, CDR2 YSLEER.

The CDR3 nucleotides are TGTGCCAGCAGCCATAGCCGGGCCACCGAGGGGGAGACCCAGTACTTC. This encodes CASSHSRATEGETQYF. The chain couples TRBV4-2 to TRBJ2-5; D possibly matches TRBD1 or TRBD2 (5 bases each). Germline assignment: CDR1 LGHNA and CDR2 YNFKEQ. The CDR3 spans 16 residues. V lost 3 bases to trimming and J lost 5 bases, with 19 bases between them.

The chain joins TRBV20-1 to TRBJ1-2; 8 bases match TRBD1. Germline loops: CDR1 DFQATT, CDR2 SNEGSKA (reference sequence). V trimming: 4 bases; J trimming: 3 bases; junction bases outside the gene matches: 4. The CDR3 is 13 amino acids. CDR3 sequence: CSATTGADYGYTF. CDR3 bases: TGCAGTGCTACGACAGGGGCGGACTATGGCTACACCTTC.

The CDR3 protein is CSVQGVGRGRASSYEQYF. CDR3 nucleotides: TGCAGCGTCCAAGGGGTAGGCAGGGGGCGAGCTTCCTCCTACGAGCAGTACTTC. V usage is TRBV29-1 and J usage is TRBJ2-7, with 8 bases aligning to TRBD1. V was pared by 6 bases and J by 0 bases, with 19 bases of the junction left unmatched. Germline V gives CDR1 SQVTM, CDR2 ANQGSEA. This CDR3 is built from 18 residues.

The gene calls are TRBV12-3 or TRBV12-4 and TRBJ1-5; perhaps TRBD1 as D (5 bases). V lost 3 bases, J lost 5 bases, and 11 bases lay in between. The CDR3 sequence is 14 residues long. Here the CDR3 DNA reads TGTGCCAGCAGTTTCCGGTGGGGGGATCAGCCCCAGCATTTT. It yields the protein CASSFRWGDQPQHF.

V usage is TRBV29-1 and J usage is TRBJ2-7; no reliable D call. The J call could be wrong; TRBJ2-5 is a better fit for the DNA end. Germline V gene sequence: CDR1 SQVTM, CDR2 ANQGSEA. CDR3 length equals 13 residues. The CDR3 DNA reads as TGCAGCGTTGACTGGTCCCCCACAGAGACCCAGTACTTC. Protein sequence: CSVDWSPTETQYF.

This clonotype was counted between two and nine times. The chain couples TRBV20-1 to TRBJ1-1; a weak D match, TRBD1 (5 bases). V lost 2 bases to trimming and J lost 6 bases, with 7 bases between them. The CDR3 runs 11 residues. CDR1 is DFQATT, CDR2 SNEGSKA, per germline (reference sequence). CDR3 DNA: TGCAGTGCTAGAAAGGGACCTGAAGCTTTCTTT. It yields the protein CSARKGPEAFF.

This clonotype was counted once. The genes are TRBV5-1 and TRBJ1-1; D unresolved. The CDR3 is 13 residues long. Germline V lookup: CDR1 SGHRS, CDR2 YFSETQ. Trimming took 0 bases from V and 8 from J, leaving 11 bases between them. CDR3: CASSLEGLEEAFF. In DNA form, the CDR3 reads TGCGCCAGCAGCTTGGAAGGGCTTGAGGAAGCTTTCTTT. Full variable domain (missing parts from reference TRBV5-1 and TRBJ1-1): KAGVTQTPRYLIKTRGQQVTLSCSPISGHRSVSWYQQTPGQGLQFLFEYFSETQRNKGNFPGRFSGRQFSNSRSEMNVSTLELGDSALYLCASSLEGLEEAFFGQGTRLTVV.

This clonotype was recorded only once. The genes are TRBV5-5 and TRBJ2-5, with D maybe TRBD2 (5 bases). Germline values: CDR1 SGHKS, CDR2 YYEKEE (reference sequence). V was shortened by 6 bases and J by 2 bases, with 11 bases between the two germline ends. This CDR3 comprises 13 residues. The CDR3: CASTPGVQETQYF. CDR3 bases: TGTGCCAGCACCCCCGGGGTTCAAGAGACCCAGTACTTC.

The CDR3 DNA is TGTGCCAGCAGTTTCACAAGCGCCGGTGAGCAGTTCTTC. Translated, it gives CASSFTSAGEQFF. The chain carries TRBV27 and TRBJ2-1; D remains ambiguous. CDR3 size: 13 residues. Germline V gene sequence: CDR1 MNHEY, CDR2 SMNVEV (reference sequence). Trimming took off 3 bases at V and 9 bases at J, with 12 bases between the two ends.

This chain joins TRBV2 and TRBJ2-3, with 8 nucleotides matching TRBD2. The J segment lost 4 bases and the V segment lost 0 bases, leaving 3 bases of the junction unmatched. Germline loops: CDR1 SNHLY, CDR2 FYNNEI. This CDR3 spans 15 amino acids. The CDR3 spells CASSEALGGADTQYF. The DNA of the CDR3 is TGTGCCAGCAGTGAAGCGCTCGGGGGGGCAGATACGCAGTATTTT.

A few counts support this clonotype. The rearrangement joins TRBV9 to TRBJ2-1, with D tentatively TRBD2 (6 bases). Trimming cost V 0 bases and J 6 bases, with 13 bases left between them. CDR3 length: 15 amino acids. In germline, CDR1 is SGDLS, CDR2 YYNGEE. CDR3 DNA: TGTGCCAGCAGCGTAGTAGGGGACTCTCTCAATGAGCAGTTCTTC. Translating it yields CASSVVGDSLNEQFF.

The rearrangement joins TRBV4-3 to TRBJ2-6; D is possibly TRBD1 or TRBD2 (5 bases each). The CDR3 covers 15 residues. Between the trimmed V and J ends, which lost 6 bases and 0 bases, there was a span of 9 bases. Germline assignment: CDR1 LGHNA and CDR2 YSLEER. This CDR3 reads CASSQRGSGANVLTF. CDR3 in DNA: TGCGCCAGCAGTCAGAGGGGCTCTGGGGCCAACGTCCTGACTTTC.

This clonotype came up a few times. V usage is TRBV7-2 and J usage is TRBJ2-6, with D perhaps matching TRBD1 (6 bases). V shed 5 bases and J shed 6 bases, with 8 bases lying between them. The CDR3 sequence is 13 residues long. The germline gives CDR1 SGHTA, CDR2 FQGNSA. The CDR3 is CASSTGQANVLTF. The CDR3 nucleotides are TGTGCCAGCAGCACGGGACAGGCCAACGTCCTGACTTTC.

This clonotype was counted a single time. The chain recombines TRBV7-2 with TRBJ1-5, with D unclear. V lost 1 base, J lost 4 bases, and 14 bases lay in between. Germline CDR1 reads SGHTA; CDR2 reads FQGNSA. The CDR3 runs to 16 residues. CDR3 in DNA: TGTGCCAGCAGCTTAGGGTCTCTGTTTGATAATCAGCCCCAGCATTTT. Translation gives CASSLGSLFDNQPQHF.

This chain joins TRBV12-3 or TRBV12-4 and TRBJ1-1, with D perhaps TRBD1 (5 bases). This CDR3 spans 15 amino acids. Trimming removed 0 bases at V and 1 base at J, with 9 bases between. DNA for the CDR3: TGTGCCAGCAGTTTAGCGCTGGGGGGGAACACTGAAGCTTTCTTT. Residues: CASSLALGGNTEAFF.

The V and J genes are TRBV19 and TRBJ1-2; the match to TRBD1 covers 8 bases. Germline CDR1 is LNHDA and CDR2 is SQIVND (reference sequence). Trimming removed 8 bases from V and 8 bases from J; junction bases left unmatched: 13. The CDR3 runs to 14 residues. The CDR3 here is CASLDGQGIRGYTF. The CDR3 DNA reads TGTGCCAGTCTTGACGGACAGGGAATTCGGGGCTACACCTTC.

This rearrangement joins TRBV6-6 to TRBJ2-5, with TRBD2 matching over 11 bases. CDR1 is MNHNY, CDR2 SVGAGI, per germline (reference sequence). Losses at the gene ends were 3 bases for V and 5 bases for J; bases not matched to a gene: 5. The CDR3 consists of 15 residues. The CDR3 loop is CASSYSGGASETQYF. CDR3 DNA sequence: TGTGCCAGCAGTTATAGCGGGGGGGCCTCGGAGACCCAGTACTTC.

The V call is TRBV6-5, the J call TRBJ2-1; D may be TRBD1 (6 bases). The J call is uncertain, as TRBJ2-7 better fits the DNA end. Germline V gene sequence: CDR1 MNHEY, CDR2 SVGAGI. The CDR3 runs to 14 residues. This CDR3 is CASSDRMKAYEQYF. The CDR3 bases are TGTGCCAGCTCAGACAGGATGAAAGCCTACGAGCAGTACTTC.